Shown below are 2 T cell receptor beta chains from a single sample sequenced in a study of T cells after yellow fever vaccination. TCRdb recomputed calls from the 5' RACE reads with MiXCR, one row per CDR3 protein. The sample records roughly 45,000 distinct CDR3 sequences, 6.5% to 8.5% being singletons. The sequences come from CD8+ T cells not binding an NS4B(214-222) dextramer, sorted from PBMCs, collected 45 days after the yellow fever booster vaccination. The receptors were gathered from a man aged 25 to 45 who received the YFV17D yellow fever vaccine.

For this clonotype: Given a much more abundant clone one base away, this may be a read error. This rearrangement joins TRBV11-2 to TRBJ2-3, with 7 bases that match TRBD1. Germline V lookup: CDR1 SGHAT, CDR2 FQNNGV. CDR3 length: 18 amino acids. CDR3 bases: TGTGCCTGCAGCTTAACCGGACAGGTCGTTCCTGGCACAGATACGCAGTATTTT. Protein sequence: CACSLTGQVVPGTDTQYF.

Many counts were recorded for this clonotype. CDR3 nucleotides: TGTGCCAGCAGTCTGATATCCTACGAGCAGTACTTC. Amino acid sequence: CASSLISYEQYF. The V call is TRBV12-3 or TRBV12-4, the J call TRBJ2-7; no clear D. The CDR3 runs 12 residues. Trimming removed 5 bases from V and 1 base from J, with 6 bases in between.